Listed here is a single T cell receptor (beta chain). Looked up from germline, CDR1 is SGHTA and CDR2 is FQGNSA. CDR3 length equals 17 residues. The V gene end was trimmed by 2 bases and the J gene end by 0 bases; junction bases not matched to a gene: 6. This entry is derived from a study of radiation and T cells in renal cell carcinoma. Time point specified: blood 2 weeks post-SBRT. Treatment given: 15 Gy SBRT to primary tumor, nephrectomy 4 weeks later. Profiling relied on immunoSEQ multiplex PCR, and the TCRdb table lists in-frame clones only, not all of them. The sample yields roughly 120,000 clones, around four fifths seen once.

The sequence derives from a woman aged 55-75 years with renal cell carcinoma. The chain is built from TRBV7-2 and TRBJ1-1; 10 nucleotides match TRBD1. Source: blood, taken from a patient whose treatment included radiotherapy and nephrectomy. Here the CDR3 reads CASSLTDRGILNTEAFF. The CDR3 region has the DNA TGTGCCAGCAGCTTAACGGACAGGGGGATCTTGAACACTGAAGCTTTCTTT.